This T cell receptor beta chain is drawn from a study of shared clonotypes between healthy human individuals. Study-wide background: The study used three CD4 naive, three CD4 memory, two CD8 naive and one CD8 memory plate per donor. General study points: Rarefaction indicated that sorted-subset sequencing remained incomplete although depth was large.

Several immunoSEQ plates received, in even portions, the genomic DNA of each subset. How the authors handled the data: ImmunoSEQ output held junction-only sequences without quality scores, so filtering differed. Clones were read by immunoSEQ multiplex PCR, and TCRdb kept only the in-frame ones, dropping some. That table supplies the V and J calls and clone size; D and trimming were determined from the DNA. The sample includes about 680,000 clones, less than 85% seen only once; the top ten take over 1.5%. As for this clone: Its cognate antigen is unknown.

Germline CDR1 and CDR2: LNHDA and SQIVND (reference sequence). Trimming removed 6 bases from V and 0 bases from J; junction bases left unmatched: 12. The CDR3 length is 17 residues. This TCR derives from a woman younger than 45 in good health. Sequencing was carried out using memory CD4+ T cells sorted from blood. The subset here: CD45RA-negative fraction. The V and J genes are TRBV19 and TRBJ1-1, with TRBD1 matching 8 bases. Written as DNA, the CDR3 is TGTGCCAGTAGGGCCCCCCAGGGGGCTGGGATGAACACTGAAGCTTTCTTT. Translating gives CASRAPQGAGMNTEAFF.